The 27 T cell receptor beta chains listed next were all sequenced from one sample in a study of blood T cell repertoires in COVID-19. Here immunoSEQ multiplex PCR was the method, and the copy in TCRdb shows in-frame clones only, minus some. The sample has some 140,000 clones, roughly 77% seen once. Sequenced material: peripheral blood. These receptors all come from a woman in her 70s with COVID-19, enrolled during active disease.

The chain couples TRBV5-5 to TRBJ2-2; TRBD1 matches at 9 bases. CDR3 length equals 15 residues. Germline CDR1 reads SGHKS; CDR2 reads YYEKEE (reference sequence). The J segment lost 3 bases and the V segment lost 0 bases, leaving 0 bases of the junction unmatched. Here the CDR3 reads CASSLGTGDTGELFF. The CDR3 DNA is TGTGCCAGCAGCTTGGGGACAGGGGACACCGGGGAGCTGTTTTTT.

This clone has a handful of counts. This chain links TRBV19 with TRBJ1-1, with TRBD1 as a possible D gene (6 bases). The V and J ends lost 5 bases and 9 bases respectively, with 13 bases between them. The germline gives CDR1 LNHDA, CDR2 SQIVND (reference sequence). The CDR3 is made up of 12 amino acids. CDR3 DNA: TGTGCCAGTAGTGGACTCCAGGGGAAAGCTTTCTTT. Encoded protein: CASSGLQGKAFF.

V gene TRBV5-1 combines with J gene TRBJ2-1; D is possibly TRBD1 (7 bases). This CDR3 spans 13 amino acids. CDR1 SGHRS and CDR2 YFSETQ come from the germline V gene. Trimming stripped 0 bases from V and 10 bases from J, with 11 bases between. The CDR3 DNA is TGCGCCAGCAGCTTGGCCGGGGGACAGGAGCAGTTCTTC. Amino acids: CASSLAGGQEQFF.

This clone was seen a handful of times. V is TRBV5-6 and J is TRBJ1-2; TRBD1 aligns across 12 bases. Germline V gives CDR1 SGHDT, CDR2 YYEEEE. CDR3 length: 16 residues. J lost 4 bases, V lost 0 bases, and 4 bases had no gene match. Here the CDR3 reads CASSLAGQGASYGYTF. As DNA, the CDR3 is TGTGCCAGCAGCTTGGCGGGACAGGGGGCCTCCTATGGCTACACCTTC.

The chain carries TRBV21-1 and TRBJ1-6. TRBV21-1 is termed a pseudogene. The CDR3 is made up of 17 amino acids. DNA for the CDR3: TGTGCCAGCAGCCTTGGGGGGGCCCCGGCGGGTAATTCACCCCTCCACTTT. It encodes CASSLGGAPAGNSPLHF.

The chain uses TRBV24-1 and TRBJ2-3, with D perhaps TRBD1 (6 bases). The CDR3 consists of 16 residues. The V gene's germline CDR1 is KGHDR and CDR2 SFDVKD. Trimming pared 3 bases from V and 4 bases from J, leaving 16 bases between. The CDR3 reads CATSDNLRGPPDTQYF. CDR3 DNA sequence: TGTGCCACCAGTGATAACCTCAGGGGCCCCCCAGATACGCAGTATTTT.

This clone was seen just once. The CDR3 region has the DNA TGTGCCAGCAGCTTAGTGGGGGAGGATAGCTCTGATACGCAGTATTTT. It encodes CASSLVGEDSSDTQYF. The chain carries TRBV13 and TRBJ2-3, with D perhaps TRBD2 (6 bases). V dropped 1 base and J dropped 6 bases, with 17 bases sitting between them. The CDR3 has 16 residues. CDR1 is PRHDT, CDR2 FYEKMQ, per germline (reference sequence).

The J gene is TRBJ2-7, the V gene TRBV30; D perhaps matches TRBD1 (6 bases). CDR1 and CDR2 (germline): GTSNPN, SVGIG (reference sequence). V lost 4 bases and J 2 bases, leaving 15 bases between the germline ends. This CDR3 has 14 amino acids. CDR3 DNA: TGTGCCTGGAAGGACAGCCAAGCCCCCTACGAGCAGTACTTC. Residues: CAWKDSQAPYEQYF.

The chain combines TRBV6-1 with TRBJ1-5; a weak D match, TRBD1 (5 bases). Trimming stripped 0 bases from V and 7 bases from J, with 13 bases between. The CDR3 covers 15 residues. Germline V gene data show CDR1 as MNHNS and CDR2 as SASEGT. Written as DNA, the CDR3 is TGTGCCAGCAGTGAAGCGGGAGGGGCCCAACAGCCCCAGCATTTT. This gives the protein CASSEAGGAQQPQHF.

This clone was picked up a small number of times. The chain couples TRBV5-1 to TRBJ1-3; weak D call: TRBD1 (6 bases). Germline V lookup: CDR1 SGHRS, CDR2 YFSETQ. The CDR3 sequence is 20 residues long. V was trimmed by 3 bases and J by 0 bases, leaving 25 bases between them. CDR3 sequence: CASSWGGPRGSFGSGNTIYF. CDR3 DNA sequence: TGCGCCAGCAGCTGGGGGGGGCCGAGGGGATCCTTCGGCTCTGGAAACACCATATATTTT.

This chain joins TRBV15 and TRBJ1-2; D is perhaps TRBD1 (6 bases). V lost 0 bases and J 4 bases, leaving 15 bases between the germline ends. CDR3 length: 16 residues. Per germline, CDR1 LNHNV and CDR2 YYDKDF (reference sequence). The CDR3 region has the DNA TGTGCCACCAGCAGAGATATGGGGGGGCAGGTCTATGGCTACACCTTC. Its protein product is CATSRDMGGQVYGYTF.

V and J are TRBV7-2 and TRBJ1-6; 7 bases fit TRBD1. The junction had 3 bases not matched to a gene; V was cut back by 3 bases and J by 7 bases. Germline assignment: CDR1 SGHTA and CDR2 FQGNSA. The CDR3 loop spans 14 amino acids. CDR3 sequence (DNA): TGTGCCAGCAGCTTTGGGACAGTCAATTCACCCCTCCACTTT. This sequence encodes CASSFGTVNSPLHF. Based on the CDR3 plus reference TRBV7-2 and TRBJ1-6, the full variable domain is GAGVSQSPSNKVTEKGKDVELRCDPISGHTALYWYRQSLGQGLEFLIYFQGNSAPDKSGLPSDRFSAERTGGSVSTLTIQRTQQEDSAVYLCASSFGTVNSPLHFGNGTRLTVT.

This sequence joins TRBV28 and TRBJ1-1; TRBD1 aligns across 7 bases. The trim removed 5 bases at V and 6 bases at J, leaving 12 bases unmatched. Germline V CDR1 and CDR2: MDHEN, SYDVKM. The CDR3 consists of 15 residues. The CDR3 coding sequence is TGTGCCAGCAGTCCAGGACAGGCGGGACGGGCTGAAGCTTTCTTT. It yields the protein CASSPGQAGRAEAFF.

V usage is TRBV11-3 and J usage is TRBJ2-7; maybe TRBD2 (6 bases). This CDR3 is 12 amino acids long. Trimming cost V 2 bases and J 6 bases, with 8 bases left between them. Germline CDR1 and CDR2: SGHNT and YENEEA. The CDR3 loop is CASSLQGGEQYF. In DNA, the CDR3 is TGTGCCAGCAGCTTACAGGGAGGCGAGCAGTACTTC.

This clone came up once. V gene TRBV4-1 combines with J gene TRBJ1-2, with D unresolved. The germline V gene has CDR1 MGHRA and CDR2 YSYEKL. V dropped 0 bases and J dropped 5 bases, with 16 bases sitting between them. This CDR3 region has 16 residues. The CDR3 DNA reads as TGCGCCAGCAGCCAAGATCCCGCGGGGATAGGGTATGGCTACACCTTC. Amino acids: CASSQDPAGIGYGYTF.

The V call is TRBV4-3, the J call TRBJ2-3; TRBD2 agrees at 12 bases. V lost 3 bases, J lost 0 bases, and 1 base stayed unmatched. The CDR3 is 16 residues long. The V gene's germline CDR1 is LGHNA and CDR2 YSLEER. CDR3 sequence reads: CASSQLAGGSTDTQYF. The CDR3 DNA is TGCGCCAGCAGCCAGCTAGCGGGGGGGAGCACAGATACGCAGTATTTT.

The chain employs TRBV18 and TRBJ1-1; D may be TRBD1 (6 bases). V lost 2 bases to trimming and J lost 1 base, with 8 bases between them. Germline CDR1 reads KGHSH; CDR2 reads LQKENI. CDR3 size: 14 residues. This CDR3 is CASSPYRENTEAFF. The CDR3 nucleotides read TGTGCCAGCTCACCATACAGGGAGAACACTGAAGCTTTCTTT.

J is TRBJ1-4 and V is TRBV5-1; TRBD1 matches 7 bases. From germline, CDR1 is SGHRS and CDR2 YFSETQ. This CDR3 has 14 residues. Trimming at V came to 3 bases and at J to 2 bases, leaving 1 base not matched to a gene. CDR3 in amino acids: CASSWDSTNEKLFF. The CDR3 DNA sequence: TGCGCCAGCAGCTGGGACAGTACTAATGAAAAACTGTTTTTT.

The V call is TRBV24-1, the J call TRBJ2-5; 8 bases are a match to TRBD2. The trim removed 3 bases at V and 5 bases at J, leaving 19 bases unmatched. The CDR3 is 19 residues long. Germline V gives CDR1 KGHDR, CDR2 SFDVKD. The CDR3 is CATSDPNPGLDSVGETQYF. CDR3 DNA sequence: TGTGCCACCAGTGATCCCAATCCGGGACTAGACTCCGTGGGGGAGACCCAGTACTTC.

DNA for the CDR3: TGTGCCAGCAGCTTAGCTGGGGGGGCCATATACGAGCAGTACTTC. This codes for CASSLAGGAIYEQYF. The rearrangement links TRBV7-2 to TRBJ2-7; a weak D match, TRBD2 (7 bases). This CDR3 region has 15 residues. Germline CDR1 reads SGHTA; CDR2 reads FQGNSA. The V and J ends lost 0 bases and 4 bases respectively, with 13 bases between them.

The CDR3 region has the DNA TGTGCCAGTAGCTCCCGCCCCGAGGGATTCTACGAGCAGTACTTC. Residues: CASSSRPEGFYEQYF. This chain uses TRBV19 with TRBJ2-7, with D possibly matching TRBD2 (5 bases). This CDR3 has 15 residues. CDR1 LNHDA and CDR2 SQIVND come from the germline V gene (reference sequence). V lost 6 bases and J 3 bases, leaving 18 bases between the germline ends.

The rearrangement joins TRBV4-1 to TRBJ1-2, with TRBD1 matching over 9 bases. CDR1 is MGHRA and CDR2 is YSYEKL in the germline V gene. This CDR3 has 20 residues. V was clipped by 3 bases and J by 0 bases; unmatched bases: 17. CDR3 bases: TGCGCCAGCAGCCACCGATCGGGACAGGGTTCCAAGGGACCTAACTATGGCTACACCTTC. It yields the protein CASSHRSGQGSKGPNYGYTF.

The chain's CDR3 is CASSMRTGVGELFF. The CDR3 DNA reads TGCGCCAGCAGCATGCGGACAGGGGTCGGGGAGCTGTTTTTT. This chain links TRBV5-1 with TRBJ2-2, with 9 bases aligning to TRBD1. The germline CDR1 and CDR2 sequences are SGHRS and YFSETQ. The CDR3 has 14 amino acids. The junction had 5 bases not matched to a gene; V was cut back by 4 bases and J by 7 bases. Drawing the rest from reference TRBV5-1 and TRBJ2-2, the complete variable domain is KAGVTQTPRYLIKTRGQQVTLSCSPISGHRSVSWYQQTPGQGLQFLFEYFSETQRNKGNFPGRFSGRQFSNSRSEMNVSTLELGDSALYLCASSMRTGVGELFFGEGSRLTVL.

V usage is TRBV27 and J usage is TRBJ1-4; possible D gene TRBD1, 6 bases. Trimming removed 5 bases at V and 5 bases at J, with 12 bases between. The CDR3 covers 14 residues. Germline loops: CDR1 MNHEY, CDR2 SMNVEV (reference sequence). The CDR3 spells CASSPLGQNEKLFF. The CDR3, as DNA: TGTGCCAGCAGTCCCCTCGGACAGAATGAAAAACTGTTTTTT.

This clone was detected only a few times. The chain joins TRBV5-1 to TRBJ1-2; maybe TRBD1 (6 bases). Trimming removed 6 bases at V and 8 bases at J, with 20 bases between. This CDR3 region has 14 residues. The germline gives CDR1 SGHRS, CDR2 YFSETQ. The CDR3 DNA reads TGCGCCAGCAACTCACCAGGGGACCTTCGCGGCTACACCTTC. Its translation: CASNSPGDLRGYTF.

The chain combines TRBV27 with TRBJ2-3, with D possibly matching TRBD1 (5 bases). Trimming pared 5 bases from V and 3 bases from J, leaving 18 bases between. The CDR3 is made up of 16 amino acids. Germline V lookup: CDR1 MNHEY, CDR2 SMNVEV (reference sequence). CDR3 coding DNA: TGTGCCAGCAGTATGGCAATTGGTCAGGGTACAGATACGCAGTATTTT. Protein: CASSMAIGQGTDTQYF.

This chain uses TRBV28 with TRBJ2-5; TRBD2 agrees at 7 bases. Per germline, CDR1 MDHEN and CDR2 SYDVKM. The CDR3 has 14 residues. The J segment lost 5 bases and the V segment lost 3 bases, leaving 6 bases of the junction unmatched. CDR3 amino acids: CASSLYGGGETQYF. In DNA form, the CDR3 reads TGTGCCAGCAGTTTGTACGGGGGAGGGGAGACCCAGTACTTC. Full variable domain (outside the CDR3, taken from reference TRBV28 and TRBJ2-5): DVKVTQSSRYLVKRTGEKVFLECVQDMDHENMFWYRQDPGLGLRLIYFSYDVKMKEKGDIPEGYSVSREKKERFSLILESASTNQTSMYLCASSLYGGGETQYFGPGTRLLVL.